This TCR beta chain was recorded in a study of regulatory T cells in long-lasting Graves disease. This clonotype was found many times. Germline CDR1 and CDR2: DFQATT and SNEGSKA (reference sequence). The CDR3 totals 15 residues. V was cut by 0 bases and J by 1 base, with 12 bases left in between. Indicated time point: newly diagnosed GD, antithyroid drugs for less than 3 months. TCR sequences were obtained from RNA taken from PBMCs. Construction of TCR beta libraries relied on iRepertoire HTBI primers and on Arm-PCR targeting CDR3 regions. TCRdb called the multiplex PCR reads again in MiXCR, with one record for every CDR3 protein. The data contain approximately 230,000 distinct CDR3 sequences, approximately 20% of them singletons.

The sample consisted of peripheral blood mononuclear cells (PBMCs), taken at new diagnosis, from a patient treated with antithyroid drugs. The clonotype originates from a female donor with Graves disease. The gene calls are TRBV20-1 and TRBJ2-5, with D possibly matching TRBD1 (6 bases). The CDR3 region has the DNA TGCAGTGCTAGAGATGGGGGCGGGTCCCAAGAGACCCAGTACTTC. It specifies CSARDGGGSQETQYF.